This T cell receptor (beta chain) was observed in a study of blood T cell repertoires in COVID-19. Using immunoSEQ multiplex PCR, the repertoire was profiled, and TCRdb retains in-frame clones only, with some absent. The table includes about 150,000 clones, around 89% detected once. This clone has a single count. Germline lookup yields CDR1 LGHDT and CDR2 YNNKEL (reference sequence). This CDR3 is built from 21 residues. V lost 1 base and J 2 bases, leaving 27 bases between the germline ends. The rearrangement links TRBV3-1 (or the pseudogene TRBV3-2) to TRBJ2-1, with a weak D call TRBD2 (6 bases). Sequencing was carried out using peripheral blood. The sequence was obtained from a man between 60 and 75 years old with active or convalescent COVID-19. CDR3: CASSQGGDPSFRIITYNEQFF. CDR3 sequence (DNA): TGTGCCAGCAGCCAAGGGGGGGACCCTAGCTTTCGAATTATAACCTACAATGAGCAGTTCTTC.